These 25 T cell receptor beta chains originate from one sample sequenced in a study of blood T cell repertoires in COVID-19. Repertoires were generated with immunoSEQ multiplex PCR, while TCRdb's copy carries only in-frame clones and drops some. The sample carries 35,000 to 45,000 clones, roughly 84% recorded once. The specimen was peripheral blood. The receptors derive from a human donor in a cohort sampled during active COVID-19.

The chain combines TRBV9 with TRBJ1-5; the match to TRBD1 covers 7 bases. This CDR3 is built from 15 residues. CDR1 is SGDLS and CDR2 is YYNGEE in the germline V gene. The junction had 3 bases not matched to a gene; V was cut back by 3 bases and J by 0 bases. CDR3 sequence reads: CASSEGTASNQPQHF. CDR3 coding DNA: TGTGCCAGCAGCGAAGGGACAGCTAGCAATCAGCCCCAGCATTTT.

V usage is TRBV2 and J usage is TRBJ2-3; 8 positions agree with TRBD1. V shed 5 bases and J 2 bases; nucleotides not matched to a gene: 15. This CDR3 is built from 18 residues. The germline V gene encodes CDR1 SNHLY and CDR2 FYNNEI. The CDR3 DNA sequence: TGTGCCAGCAGTCTTACTGGACAGGGTTTACCTTCCACAGATACGCAGTATTTT. This gives the protein CASSLTGQGLPSTDTQYF.

This clone has only a few counts. The rearrangement links TRBV27 to TRBJ1-1, with D unresolved. This CDR3 comprises 13 residues. Germline CDR1 and CDR2: MNHEY and SMNVEV (reference sequence). Trimming pared 2 bases from V and 1 base from J, leaving 5 bases between. The CDR3 here is CASSLLGNTEAFF. CDR3 nucleotides: TGTGCCAGCAGTTTACTAGGGAACACTGAAGCTTTCTTT.

This clone was seen a single time. This chain links TRBV19 with TRBJ2-7; 8 bases line up with TRBD2. Looked up from germline, CDR1 is LNHDA and CDR2 is SQIVND (reference sequence). The CDR3 sequence is 16 residues long. V gave up 1 base and J gave up 4 bases; unmatched junction bases: 9. CDR3 in DNA: TGTGCCAGTAGTATAGCCCCCCCGGGGGGGTCTTACGAGCAGTACTTC. It encodes CASSIAPPGGSYEQYF.

This sequence joins TRBV3-1 (or the pseudogene TRBV3-2) and TRBJ2-5, with 7 nucleotides matching TRBD2. Trimming removed 7 bases from V and 5 bases from J; junction bases left unmatched: 10. Germline CDR1 reads LGHDT; CDR2 reads YNNKEL (reference sequence). CDR3 length: 14 residues. CDR3 sequence (DNA): TGTGCCAGCACGCCTAGCGGTAGCGGGGAGACCCAGTACTTC. Protein sequence: CASTPSGSGETQYF.

The CDR3 here is CASSEDSGTTTDTQYF. The CDR3 nucleotides read TGTGCCAGCAGTGAGGACTCCGGGACTACCACAGATACGCAGTATTTT. The chain couples TRBV6-4 to TRBJ2-3; 7 bases match TRBD2. The CDR3 runs 16 residues. Germline assignment: CDR1 MRHNA and CDR2 SNTAGT. V trimming: 3 bases; J trimming: 2 bases; junction bases outside the gene matches: 8.

Concerning this clone itself: One junction end does not reproduce the germline sequence, and a read error may be involved. The chain couples TRBV7-7 to TRBJ2-3, with 15 positions matching TRBD2. Germline loops: CDR1 SSHAT, CDR2 FNYEAQ (reference sequence). This CDR3 has 16 amino acids. CDR3 DNA sequence: TGTGCTAGCAGCATGGGACTAGCGGGGGGAACAGATACGCAGTATTTT. It specifies CASSMGLAGGTDTQYF. Combining the CDR3 with reference TRBV7-7 and TRBJ2-3 gives the whole variable domain GAGVSQSPRYKVTKRGQDVTLRCDPISSHATLYWYQQALGQGPEFLTYFNYEAQPDKSGLPSDRFSAERPEGSISTLTIQRTEQRDSAMYRCASSMGLAGGTDTQYFGPGTRLTVL.

The genes are TRBV9 and TRBJ2-5; no reliable D call. Trimming left V 0 bases short and J 5 bases short, with 11 bases between. The CDR3 is 14 residues long. CDR1 and CDR2 (germline): SGDLS, YYNGEE. The CDR3 sequence is CASSVGARIETQYF. CDR3 DNA sequence: TGTGCCAGCAGCGTAGGGGCCCGGATTGAGACCCAGTACTTC.

This chain links TRBV6-6 with TRBJ2-7; TRBD1 matches 9 bases. This CDR3 spans 15 amino acids. Germline V lookup: CDR1 MNHNY, CDR2 SVGAGI (reference sequence). J was trimmed by 2 bases and V by 5 bases; bases with no gene match: 7. In DNA, the CDR3 is TGTGCCAGCAGTCCCGGACAGGGGAGGACCTACGAGCAGTACTTC. It translates to CASSPGQGRTYEQYF.

V gene TRBV5-1 combines with J gene TRBJ2-3; 7 bases fit TRBD2. V lost 5 bases to trimming and J lost 1 base; unmatched junction nucleotides: 7. CDR1 and CDR2 from the germline V gene are SGHRS and YFSETQ. The CDR3 extends over 15 amino acids. Here the CDR3 DNA reads TGCGCCAGCAGTCGAAATGCGGGGGGCACAGATACGCAGTATTTT. Translation: CASSRNAGGTDTQYF.

The chain recombines TRBV19 with TRBJ2-5, with 15 bases identical to TRBD2. The germline CDR1 and CDR2 sequences are LNHDA and SQIVND (reference sequence). The V segment lost 3 bases and the J segment 5 bases; nucleotides outside the gene matches: 7. The CDR3 runs to 17 residues. The CDR3 sequence is CASSIRTSGGAEETQYF. As DNA, the CDR3 is TGTGCCAGTAGTATTAGGACTAGCGGGGGGGCCGAGGAGACCCAGTACTTC.

V gene TRBV6-5 combines with J gene TRBJ1-4, with TRBD1 matching over 8 bases. J was trimmed by 3 bases and V by 10 bases; bases with no gene match: 4. The CDR3 is 13 residues long. Per the germline V gene, CDR1 is MNHEY and CDR2 is SVGAGI. The CDR3 DNA is TGTGCCACTTTACAGGGGGCTAATGAAAAACTGTTTTTT. Translated: CATLQGANEKLFF.

CDR3 DNA: TGTGCCAGCAGCCAGCAACAGGGCAATGAGCAGTTCTTC. It codes for CASSQQQGNEQFF. The V and J genes are TRBV3-1 (or the pseudogene TRBV3-2) and TRBJ2-1; D perhaps matches TRBD1 (6 bases). The V and J ends lost 3 bases and 6 bases respectively, with 9 bases between them. The CDR3 totals 13 residues. Germline-derived CDR1 and CDR2 are LGHDT and YNNKEL (reference sequence).

The chain uses TRBV5-1 and TRBJ1-2, with a possible D match to TRBD1 (5 bases). The CDR3 contains 14 residues. Looked up from germline, CDR1 is SGHRS and CDR2 is YFSETQ. V lost 6 bases to trimming and J lost 2 bases, with 14 bases between them. For the CDR3, the DNA is TGCGCCAGCACTACGGGGGAAAGGAACTATGGCTACACCTTC. The encoded protein is CASTTGERNYGYTF.

This clone is a singleton in its sample. This chain links TRBV2 with TRBJ1-1, with TRBD1 matching over 8 bases. Germline lookup yields CDR1 SNHLY and CDR2 FYNNEI. V was pared by 6 bases and J by 4 bases, with 7 bases of the junction left unmatched. The CDR3 extends over 14 amino acids. The CDR3 protein is CASSGQGGGTEAFF. The CDR3 region has the DNA TGTGCCAGCAGCGGACAGGGTGGAGGCACTGAAGCTTTCTTT.

The chain links TRBV25-1 to TRBJ1-2, with 12 bases fitting TRBD1. Trimming at V came to 5 bases and at J to 6 bases, leaving 7 bases not matched to a gene. CDR1 is MGHDK, CDR2 SYGVNS, per germline. This CDR3 has 15 residues. CDR3 region: CASSIPGQGANGYTF. The CDR3 nucleotides read TGTGCCAGCAGTATCCCGGGACAGGGGGCAAATGGCTACACCTTC.

This chain links TRBV27 with TRBJ1-5, with 9 bases that match TRBD1. Looked up from germline, CDR1 is MNHEY and CDR2 is SMNVEV (reference sequence). The CDR3 is 13 amino acids. J gave up 5 bases and V 4 bases, and 0 bases lay outside the gene matches. The CDR3 DNA follows: TGTGCCAGCAGTTACAGGGGGCATCAGCCCCAGCATTTT. Encoded protein: CASSYRGHQPQHF.

This rearrangement joins TRBV11-2 to TRBJ2-3, with TRBD2 matching 7 bases. V lost 1 base and J lost 0; bases outside the gene matches: 4. Germline V gene sequence: CDR1 SGHAT, CDR2 FQNNGV. The CDR3 spans 16 residues. CDR3 nucleotides: TGTGCCAGCAGCTTAGGGCTAGCGGACAGCACAGATACGCAGTATTTT. Translated, it gives CASSLGLADSTDTQYF.

V usage is TRBV7-3 and J usage is TRBJ2-3, with 10 bases aligning to TRBD1. In germline, CDR1 is SGHTA, CDR2 FQGTGA. V lost 4 bases to trimming and J lost 5 bases; unmatched junction nucleotides: 3. The CDR3 is 14 residues long. CDR3 in DNA: TGTGCCAGCAGCTATAGGGACAGGGGAGATACGCAGTATTTT. Encoded protein: CASSYRDRGDTQYF. Full variable domain (missing parts from reference TRBV7-3 and TRBJ2-3): GAGVSQTPSNKVTEKGKYVELRCDPISGHTALYWYRQSLGQGPEFLIYFQGTGAADDSGLPNDRFFAVRPEGSVSTLKIQRTERGDSAVYLCASSYRDRGDTQYFGPGTRLTVL.

The gene calls are TRBV2 and TRBJ1-5; D unresolved. V lost 7 bases to trimming and J lost 7 bases, with 14 bases between them. The CDR3 covers 13 residues. Germline V gene sequence: CDR1 SNHLY, CDR2 FYNNEI. The CDR3 protein is CASTLDFKQPQHF. The DNA of the CDR3 is TGTGCCAGCACCCTAGATTTTAAGCAGCCCCAGCATTTT.

The rearrangement links TRBV4-1 to TRBJ1-1, with D possibly matching TRBD1 (6 bases). This CDR3 contains 11 residues. V was clipped by 3 bases and J by 8 bases, with 7 bases between them. The germline V gene encodes CDR1 MGHRA and CDR2 YSYEKL. CDR3 sequence (DNA): TGCGCCAGCAGCCAGGGGACAGAAGCTTTCTTT. The encoded protein is CASSQGTEAFF.

This rearrangement joins TRBV7-9 to TRBJ1-3, with D unclear. V was pared by 6 bases and J by 0 bases, with 9 bases between. Germline assignment: CDR1 SEHNR and CDR2 FQNEAQ (reference sequence). The CDR3 is 14 amino acids. CDR3 nucleotides: TGTGCCAGCAGGGAGGGCGGCTCTGGAAACACCATATATTTT. Protein product: CASREGGSGNTIYF.

The chain is built from TRBV27 and TRBJ1-1, with a weak D call TRBD1 (6 bases). Germline V gene sequence: CDR1 MNHEY, CDR2 SMNVEV (reference sequence). V was trimmed by 5 bases and J by 4 bases, leaving 11 bases between them. The CDR3 runs 13 residues. The CDR3 DNA sequence: TGTGCCAGCAGTGAAACAGGGACCACTGAAGCTTTCTTT. This codes for CASSETGTTEAFF.

The chain carries TRBV29-1 and TRBJ2-5; perhaps TRBD2 as D (6 bases). Trimming took off 0 bases at V and 5 bases at J, with 13 bases between the two ends. Germline assignment: CDR1 SQVTM and CDR2 ANQGSEA. This CDR3 contains 14 residues. CDR3 bases: TGCAGCGTTGAAGATCTTTGGGGAGGCGAGACCCAGTACTTC. Its translation is CSVEDLWGGETQYF. Complete variable domain (other parts from reference TRBV29-1 and TRBJ2-5): SAVISQKPSRDICQRGTSLTIQCQVDSQVTMMFWYRQQPGQSLTLIATANQGSEATYESGFVIDKFPISRPNLTFSTLTVSNMSPEDSSIYLCSVEDLWGGETQYFGPGTRLLVL.

This rearrangement joins TRBV3-1 (or the pseudogene TRBV3-2) to TRBJ1-6; 7 bases align to TRBD1. From germline, CDR1 is LGHDT and CDR2 YNNKEL (reference sequence). CDR3 length: 16 amino acids. Trimming cost V 0 bases and J 6 bases; bases outside gene matches: 5. The CDR3 is CASSQEWGQLNSPLHF. CDR3 in DNA: TGTGCCAGCAGCCAAGAATGGGGACAGCTTAATTCACCCCTCCACTTT.